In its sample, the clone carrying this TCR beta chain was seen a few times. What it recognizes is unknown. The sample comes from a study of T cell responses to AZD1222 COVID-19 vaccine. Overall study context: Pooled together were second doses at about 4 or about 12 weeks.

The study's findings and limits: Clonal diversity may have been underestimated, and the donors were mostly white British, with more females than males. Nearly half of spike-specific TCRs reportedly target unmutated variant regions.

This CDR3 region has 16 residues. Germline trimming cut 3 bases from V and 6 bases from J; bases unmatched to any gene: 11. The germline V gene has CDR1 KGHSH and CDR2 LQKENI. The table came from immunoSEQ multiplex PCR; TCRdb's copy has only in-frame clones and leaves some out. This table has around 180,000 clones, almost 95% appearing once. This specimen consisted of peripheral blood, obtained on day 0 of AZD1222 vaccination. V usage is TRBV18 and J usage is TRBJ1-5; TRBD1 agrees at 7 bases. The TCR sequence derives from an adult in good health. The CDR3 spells CASSPSGTATGQPQHF. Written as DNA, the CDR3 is TGTGCCAGCTCACCTTCCGGGACAGCGACAGGTCAGCCCCAGCATTTT.